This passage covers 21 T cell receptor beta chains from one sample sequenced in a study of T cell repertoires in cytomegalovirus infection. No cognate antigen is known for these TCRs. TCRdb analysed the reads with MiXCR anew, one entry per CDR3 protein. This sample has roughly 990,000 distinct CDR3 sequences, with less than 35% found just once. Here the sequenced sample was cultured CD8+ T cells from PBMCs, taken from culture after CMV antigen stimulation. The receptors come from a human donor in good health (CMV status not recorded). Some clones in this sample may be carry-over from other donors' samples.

CDR3 loop: CASSLELAAGGMGQFF. In DNA form, the CDR3 reads TGTGCCAGCAGCTTAGAACTGGCGGCGGGGGGAATGGGGCAGTTCTTC. The chain links TRBV7-6 to TRBJ2-1; TRBD2 aligns across 8 bases. V lost 1 base and J lost 12; bases outside the gene matches: 14. Germline CDR1 SGHVS, CDR2 FNYEAQ. The CDR3 spans 16 residues. Full variable domain (missing parts from reference TRBV7-6 and TRBJ2-1): GAGVSQSPRYKVTKRGQDVALRCDPISGHVSLYWYRQALGQGPEFLTYFNYEAQQDKSGLPNDRFSAERPEGSISTLTIQRTEQRDSAMYRCASSLELAAGGMGQFFGPGTRLTVL.

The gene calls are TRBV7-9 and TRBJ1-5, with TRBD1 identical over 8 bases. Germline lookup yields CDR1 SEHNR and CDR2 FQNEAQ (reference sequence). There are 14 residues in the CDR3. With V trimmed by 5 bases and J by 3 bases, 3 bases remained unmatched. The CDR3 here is CASSAQGDNQPQHF. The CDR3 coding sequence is TGTGCCAGCAGCGCACAGGGGGACAATCAGCCCCAGCATTTT.

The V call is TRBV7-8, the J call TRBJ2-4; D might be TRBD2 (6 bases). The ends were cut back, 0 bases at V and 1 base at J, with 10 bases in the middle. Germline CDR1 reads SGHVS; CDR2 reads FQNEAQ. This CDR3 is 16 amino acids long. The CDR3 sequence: CASSLAAGEAKNIQYF. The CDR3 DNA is TGTGCCAGCAGCTTAGCAGCGGGTGAGGCCAAAAACATTCAGTACTTC.

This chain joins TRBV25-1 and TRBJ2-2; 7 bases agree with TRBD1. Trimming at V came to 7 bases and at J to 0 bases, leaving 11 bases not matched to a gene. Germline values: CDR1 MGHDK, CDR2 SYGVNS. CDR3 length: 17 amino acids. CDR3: CASTPTGTMTNTGELFF. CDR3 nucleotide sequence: TGTGCCAGCACCCCGACAGGGACAATGACGAACACCGGGGAGCTGTTTTTT.

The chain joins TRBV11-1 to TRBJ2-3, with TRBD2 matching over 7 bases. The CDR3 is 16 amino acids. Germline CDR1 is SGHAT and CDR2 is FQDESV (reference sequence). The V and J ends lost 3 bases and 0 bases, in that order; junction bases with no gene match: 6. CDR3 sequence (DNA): TGTGCCAGCAGCTTCTGGGAGGGGCCAAGCACAGATACGCAGTATTTT. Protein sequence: CASSFWEGPSTDTQYF.

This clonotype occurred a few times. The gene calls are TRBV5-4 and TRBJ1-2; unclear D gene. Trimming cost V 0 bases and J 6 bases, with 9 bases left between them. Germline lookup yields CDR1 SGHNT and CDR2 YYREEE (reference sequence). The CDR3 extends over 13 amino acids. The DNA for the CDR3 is TGTGCCAGCAGCTTGGAGGACGGTCATGGCTACACCTTC. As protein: CASSLEDGHGYTF.

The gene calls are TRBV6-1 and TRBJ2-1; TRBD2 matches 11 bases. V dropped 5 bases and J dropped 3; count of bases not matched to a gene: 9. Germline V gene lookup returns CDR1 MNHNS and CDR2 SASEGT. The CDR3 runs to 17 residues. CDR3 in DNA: TGTGCCAGCAGTTTTTCTAGCGGGGGGTACTTCTACAATGAGCAGTTCTTC. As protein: CASSFSSGGYFYNEQFF.

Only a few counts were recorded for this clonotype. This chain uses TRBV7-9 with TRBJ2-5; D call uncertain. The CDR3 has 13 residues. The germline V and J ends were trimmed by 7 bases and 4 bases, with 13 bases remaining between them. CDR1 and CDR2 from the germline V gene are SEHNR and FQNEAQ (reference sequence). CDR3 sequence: CASIPSGRETQYF. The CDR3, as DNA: TGTGCCAGCATCCCTTCTGGGCGAGAGACCCAGTACTTC.

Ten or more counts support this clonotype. DNA of the CDR3: TGTGCCAGCAGTCTACCACGGAGCCAAGAGACCCAGTACTTC. It encodes CASSLPRSQETQYF. This chain joins TRBV6-2 or TRBV6-3 and TRBJ2-5; D uncertain. V lost 5 bases to trimming and J lost 1 base, with 11 bases between them. In germline, CDR1 is MNHEY, CDR2 SVGEGT. The length of the CDR3 is 14 residues.

The CDR3 coding sequence is TGCGCCAGCAGCCAAGCCGGCAAGTCTGGAAACACCATATATTTT. As protein: CASSQAGKSGNTIYF. The rearrangement joins TRBV4-1 to TRBJ1-3; D not certain. Trimming took 1 base from V and 1 from J, leaving 8 bases between them. The CDR3 loop spans 15 amino acids. The V gene's germline CDR1 is MGHRA and CDR2 YSYEKL.

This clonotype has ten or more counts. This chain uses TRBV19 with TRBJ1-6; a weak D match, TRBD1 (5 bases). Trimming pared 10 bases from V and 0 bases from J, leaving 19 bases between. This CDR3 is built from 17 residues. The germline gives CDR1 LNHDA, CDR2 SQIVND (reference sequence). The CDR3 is CATAADRRSSYNSPLHF. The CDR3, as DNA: TGTGCCACAGCTGCTGACAGAAGAAGCTCCTATAATTCACCCCTCCACTTT.

DNA for the CDR3: TGCGCCAGCAGCCAAGACCAGGCCGGGCGGAGGAACGATGAGCAGTTCTTC. It yields the protein CASSQDQAGRRNDEQFF. V usage is TRBV4-3 and J usage is TRBJ2-1; a weak D match, TRBD2 (5 bases). This CDR3 contains 17 residues. V was clipped by 0 bases and J by 8 bases, with 20 bases between them. Germline CDR1 reads LGHNA; CDR2 reads YSLEER.

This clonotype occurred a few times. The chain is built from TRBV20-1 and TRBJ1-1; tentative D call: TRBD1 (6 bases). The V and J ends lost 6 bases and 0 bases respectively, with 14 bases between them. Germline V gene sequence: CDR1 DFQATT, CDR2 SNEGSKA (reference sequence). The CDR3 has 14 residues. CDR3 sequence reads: CSAPGQWMNTEAFF. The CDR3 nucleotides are TGCAGTGCCCCAGGACAGTGGATGAACACTGAAGCTTTCTTT.

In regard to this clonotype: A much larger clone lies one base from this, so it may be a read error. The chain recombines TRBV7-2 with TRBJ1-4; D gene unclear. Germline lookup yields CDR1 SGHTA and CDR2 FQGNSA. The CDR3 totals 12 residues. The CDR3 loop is CASNLGLEKLFF. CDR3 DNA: TGTGCCAGCAACTTAGGGTTGGAAAAACTGTTTTTT.

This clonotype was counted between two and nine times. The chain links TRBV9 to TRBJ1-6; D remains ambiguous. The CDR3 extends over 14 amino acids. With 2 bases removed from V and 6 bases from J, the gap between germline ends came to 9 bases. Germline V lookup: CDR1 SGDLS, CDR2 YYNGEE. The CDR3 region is CASSVSSFNSPLHF. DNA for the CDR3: TGTGCCAGCAGCGTGTCCAGCTTTAATTCACCCCTCCACTTT.

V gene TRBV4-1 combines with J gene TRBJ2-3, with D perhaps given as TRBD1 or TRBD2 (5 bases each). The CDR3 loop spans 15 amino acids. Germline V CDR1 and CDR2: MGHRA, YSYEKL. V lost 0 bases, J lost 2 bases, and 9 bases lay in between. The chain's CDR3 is CASSQDEGFTDTQYF. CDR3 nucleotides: TGCGCCAGCAGCCAAGATGAGGGGTTCACAGATACGCAGTATTTT.

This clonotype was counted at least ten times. CDR3 loop: CASSPPGFYGYTF. Written as DNA, the CDR3 is TGTGCCAGCAGCCCCCCAGGGTTCTATGGCTACACCTTC. The rearrangement joins TRBV6-6 to TRBJ1-2; TRBD1 is a possible D gene (5 bases). Between the trimmed V and J ends, which lost 6 bases and 4 bases, there was a span of 12 bases. Germline loops: CDR1 MNHNY, CDR2 SVGAGI (reference sequence). The CDR3 length is 13 residues.

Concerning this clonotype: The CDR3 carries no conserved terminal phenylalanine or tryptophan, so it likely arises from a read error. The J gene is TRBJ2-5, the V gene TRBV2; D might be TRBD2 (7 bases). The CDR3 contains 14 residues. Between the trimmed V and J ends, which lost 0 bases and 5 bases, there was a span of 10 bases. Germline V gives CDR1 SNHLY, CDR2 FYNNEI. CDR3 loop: CASSEAGGHETQYY. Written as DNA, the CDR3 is TGTGCCAGCAGTGAAGCGGGGGGGCATGAGACCCAGTACTAC.

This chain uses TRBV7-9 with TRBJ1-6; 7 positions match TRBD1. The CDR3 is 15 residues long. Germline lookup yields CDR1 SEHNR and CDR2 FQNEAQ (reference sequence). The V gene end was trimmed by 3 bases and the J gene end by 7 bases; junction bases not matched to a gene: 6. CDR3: CASSLIVGGNSPLHF. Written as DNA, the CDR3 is TGTGCCAGCAGCTTGATTGTAGGGGGCAATTCACCCCTCCACTTT.

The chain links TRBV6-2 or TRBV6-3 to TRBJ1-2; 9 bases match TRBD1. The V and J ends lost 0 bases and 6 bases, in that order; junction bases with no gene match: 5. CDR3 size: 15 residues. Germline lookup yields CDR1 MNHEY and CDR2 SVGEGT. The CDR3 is CASSYSITGGDGYTF. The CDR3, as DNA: TGTGCCAGCAGTTACTCGATTACAGGGGGCGATGGCTACACCTTC.

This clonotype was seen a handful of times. CDR3 sequence reads: CASRPFGGPKETQYF. CDR3 nucleotides: TGTGCCAGCAGACCCTTCGGGGGACCCAAAGAGACCCAGTACTTC. The rearrangement uses TRBV7-8 and TRBJ2-5; D possibly corresponds to TRBD2 (6 bases). Trimming shortened V by 6 bases and J by 3 bases, and 17 bases separated the two germline ends. The germline V gene encodes CDR1 SGHVS and CDR2 FQNEAQ. This CDR3 spans 15 amino acids. The entire variable domain, with the rest obtained from reference TRBV7-8 and TRBJ2-5, is as follows: GAGVSQSPRYKVAKRGQDVALRCDPISGHVSLFWYQQALGQGPEFLTYFQNEAQLDKSGLPSDRFFAERPEGSVSTLKIQRTQQEDSAVYLCASRPFGGPKETQYFGPGTRLLVL.